Detailed here is one T cell receptor beta chain. In the authors' workflow: Estimation of nucleated cell counts was performed using reference gene primer amplification. TCRdb's table, derived via immunoSEQ multiplex PCR, lists solely in-frame clones and lacks some. From that table come the V and J calls and clone size; the DNA was used to work out D and trimming. Counted here are 90,000 to 120,000 clones, approximately 81% occurring once; the ten biggest clones make up approximately 4.4%. This entry is derived from a study of blood T cell repertoires in COVID-19. Study summary: T cells, B-cell-depleted T cells, or PBMCs provided the cDNA or gDNA that served as material.

The germline gives CDR1 SQVTM, CDR2 ANQGSEA. J lost 14 bases, V lost 6 bases, and 9 bases had no gene match. This CDR3 has 11 amino acids. The clonotype originates from a human donor in a cohort sampled during active COVID-19. Sequenced input: peripheral blood. The gene calls are TRBV29-1 and TRBJ2-1; 8 nucleotides agree with TRBD1. The CDR3 protein is CSVLDRGPEFF. The CDR3 bases are TGCAGCGTCCTCGACAGGGGCCCGGAGTTCTTC.